Shown below are 18 T cell receptor beta chains from a single sample sequenced in a study of T cells in Graves' hyperthyroidism and ophthalmopathy. RNA transcripts served as the template for amplifying TCR beta CDR3 regions. The HTBI primer set drove a first-round RT-PCR of the TCR CDR3. One entry per CDR3 protein, called by TCRdb with MiXCR from the multiplex PCR reads. The table shows some 210,000 distinct CDR3 sequences, with roughly a sixth occurring only once. The sample comprised blood. The receptors stem from a man in his fifties or sixties with Graves' hyperthyroidism.

This clonotype was seen ten or more times. The rearrangement links TRBV7-3 to TRBJ2-1; D might be TRBD1 (6 bases). With 0 bases removed from V and 8 bases from J, the gap between germline ends came to 11 bases. This CDR3 is 14 amino acids long. Germline CDR1 is SGHTA and CDR2 is FQGTGA. CDR3 region: CASSLTDSLDEQFF. The CDR3 DNA reads as TGTGCCAGCAGCTTAACGGACAGTTTGGATGAGCAGTTCTTC.

Ten or more counts support this clonotype. The chain links TRBV20-1 to TRBJ2-3, with 9 positions matching TRBD2. V gave up 4 bases and J gave up 5 bases; unmatched junction bases: 10. CDR1 DFQATT and CDR2 SNEGSKA come from the germline V gene (reference sequence). CDR3 length: 15 residues. The CDR3 loop is CSATSLAGVEDTQYF. The CDR3 bases are TGCAGTGCTACCTCATTAGCGGGAGTCGAAGATACGCAGTATTTT.

The sample holds many counts of this clonotype. The chain uses TRBV6-1 and TRBJ2-7, with D perhaps matching TRBD2 (6 bases). V shed 2 bases and J shed 5 bases, with 13 bases lying between them. This CDR3 comprises 14 residues. Germline CDR1 MNHNS, CDR2 SASEGT. CDR3 region: CASSESLANHEQYF. In DNA, the CDR3 is TGTGCCAGCAGTGAAAGTCTAGCGAACCACGAGCAGTACTTC.

The J gene is TRBJ1-2, the V gene TRBV7-8; TRBD1 is a possible D gene (5 bases). CDR3 length equals 13 residues. From germline, CDR1 is SGHVS and CDR2 FQNEAQ. V was cut by 6 bases and J by 6 bases, with 14 bases left in between. The CDR3 nucleotides are TGTGCCAGCAGGGCCCGGAGGGGAGATGGCTACACCTTC. It encodes CASRARRGDGYTF.

This clonotype occurred many times. This chain joins TRBV28 and TRBJ1-1, with D uncertain. The CDR3 loop spans 11 amino acids. Trimming stripped 8 bases from V and 5 bases from J, with 9 bases between. Germline V lookup: CDR1 MDHEN, CDR2 SYDVKM. CDR3 sequence: CASWGGTEAFF. The CDR3 nucleotides read TGTGCCAGCTGGGGTGGTACTGAAGCTTTCTTT.

V gene TRBV9 combines with J gene TRBJ2-3; TRBD2 might be the D (7 bases). V was pared by 0 bases and J by 4 bases, with 18 bases between. CDR3 length: 17 amino acids. Germline V gene sequence: CDR1 SGDLS, CDR2 YYNGEE. CDR3 bases: TGTGCCAGCAGCGTAGCTGGAGGGGGGGTAAATCCAGATACGCAGTATTTT. This encodes CASSVAGGGVNPDTQYF.

The chain is built from TRBV24-1 and TRBJ2-1; tentative D call: TRBD1 (6 bases). V was shortened by 1 base and J by 7 bases, with 10 bases between the two germline ends. The CDR3 is 14 residues long. Looked up from germline, CDR1 is KGHDR and CDR2 is SFDVKD. Here the CDR3 DNA reads TGTGCCACCAGTGATTTTTCGGGACATAATGAGCAGTTCTTC. As protein: CATSDFSGHNEQFF.

This clonotype came up a few times. V is TRBV19 and J is TRBJ2-1, with D perhaps assigned TRBD1 or TRBD2 (5 bases each). Trimming shortened V by 6 bases and J by 6 bases, and 12 bases separated the two germline ends. The germline V gene encodes CDR1 LNHDA and CDR2 SQIVND (reference sequence). The CDR3 contains 13 residues. The CDR3, as DNA: TGTGCCAGTAGGTGGGACCGTGGCAATGAGCAGTTCTTC. This codes for CASRWDRGNEQFF.

About this clonotype: A read error may explain this, as a much larger clone is one base away. This rearrangement joins TRBV20-1 to TRBJ2-3; D remains unclear. This CDR3 has 14 residues. Germline CDR1 DFQATT, CDR2 SNEGSKA (reference sequence). The CDR3 DNA reads TGCGGTGCCCTGAGTTCAGTCGGCACAGATACGCAGTATTTT. Protein product: CGALSSVGTDTQYF.

This clonotype was counted at least ten times. The chain recombines TRBV2 with TRBJ1-1; D ambiguous. Germline lookup yields CDR1 SNHLY and CDR2 FYNNEI. This CDR3 spans 13 amino acids. Trimming cost V 6 bases and J 4 bases, with 12 bases left between them. The CDR3 loop is CASRPGLFTEAFF. CDR3 DNA sequence: TGTGCCAGCAGGCCAGGACTGTTCACTGAAGCTTTCTTT.

At least ten counts were recorded for this clonotype. Germline and junction disagree at one end, which may indicate a read error. The V gene is TRBV11-3, the J gene TRBJ2-7, with D perhaps TRBD1 (6 bases). The CDR3 is made up of 13 amino acids. Germline V gene data show CDR1 as SGHNT and CDR2 as YENEEA. The CDR3 coding sequence is TGTGCCAGCAGCCTAGAAGGGGGCTACGAGCAGTACTTC. Protein product: CASSLEGGYEQYF. Drawing the rest from reference TRBV11-3 and TRBJ2-7, the complete variable domain is EAGVVQSPRYKIIEKKQPVAFWCNPISGHNTLYWYLQNLGQGPELLIRYENEEAVDDSQLPKDRFSAERLKGVDSTLKIQPAELGDSAVYLCASSLEGGYEQYFGPGTRLTVT.

This clonotype was counted ten times or more. The chain uses TRBV6-5 and TRBJ2-1, with TRBD2 matching over 11 bases. J gave up 0 bases and V 1 base, and 14 bases lay outside the gene matches. The CDR3 runs 21 residues. The germline gives CDR1 MNHEY, CDR2 SVGAGI. This CDR3 reads CASSYLLAGDRVPSSYNEQFF. The DNA of the CDR3 is TGTGCCAGCAGTTACTTACTAGCGGGAGATCGAGTCCCTAGCTCCTACAATGAGCAGTTCTTC.

Ten or more counts support this clonotype. This sequence joins TRBV20-1 and TRBJ2-7, with 11 bases identical to TRBD2. V lost 4 bases to trimming and J lost 2 bases; unmatched junction nucleotides: 1. This CDR3 comprises 13 residues. CDR1 is DFQATT, CDR2 SNEGSKA, per germline (reference sequence). CDR3 in DNA: TGCAGTGCTACGACTAGCGGGACCTACGAGCAGTACTTC. This sequence encodes CSATTSGTYEQYF.

The chain employs TRBV3-1 and TRBJ2-1, with a possible D match to TRBD2 (6 bases). The CDR3 length is 18 residues. V was cut by 0 bases and J by 0 bases, with 15 bases left in between. Per the germline V gene, CDR1 is LGHDT and CDR2 is YNNKEL (reference sequence). The CDR3, as DNA: TGTGCCAGCAGCCAAGATGTCCTTCAGCGGGTCTCCTACAATGAGCAGTTCTTC. Amino acid sequence: CASSQDVLQRVSYNEQFF.

This clonotype occurred a few times. The chain carries TRBV7-9 and TRBJ1-2; 7 bases are a match to TRBD1. V lost 5 bases, J lost 4 bases, and 19 bases stayed unmatched. CDR1 is SEHNR, CDR2 FQNEAQ, per germline (reference sequence). The CDR3 loop spans 18 amino acids. The CDR3 bases are TGTGCCAGCAGCAAGATTCCCCGGGACAGCCACCAGGGCTATGGCTACACCTTC. Its protein product is CASSKIPRDSHQGYGYTF.

At least ten counts were recorded for this clonotype. The CDR3: CASSLGVAGANIQYF. CDR3 nucleotides: TGTGCCAGCAGCTTGGGGGTAGCGGGAGCGAACATTCAGTACTTC. This chain uses TRBV7-9 with TRBJ2-4; 9 bases are shared with TRBD2. In germline, CDR1 is SEHNR, CDR2 FQNEAQ (reference sequence). This CDR3 region has 15 residues. J was trimmed by 7 bases and V by 3 bases; bases with no gene match: 7.

This clonotype was recorded many times. This rearrangement joins TRBV7-2 to TRBJ2-5; D is possibly TRBD1 or TRBD2 (6 bases each). The V and J ends lost 5 bases and 5 bases respectively, with 18 bases between them. Germline V lookup: CDR1 SGHTA, CDR2 FQGNSA. The CDR3 covers 15 residues. The CDR3 nucleotides read TGTGCCAGCAGCACGGTAGGGGGGCTCTGGGAGACCCAGTACTTC. Protein: CASSTVGGLWETQYF.

At least ten counts were recorded for this clonotype. The chain uses TRBV6-2 or TRBV6-3 and TRBJ2-5; D not resolved. Germline V CDR1 and CDR2: MNHEY, SVGEGT. The germline V and J ends were trimmed by 2 bases and 5 bases, with 24 bases remaining between them. The CDR3 runs to 18 residues. This CDR3 reads CASSYTDLLFSALETQYF. The DNA of the CDR3 is TGTGCCAGCAGTTACACAGACCTGCTGTTCTCGGCTTTGGAGACCCAGTACTTC.